The T cell receptor (beta chain) under discussion was sequenced for a study of Graves' ophthalmopathy and Graves' hyperthyroidism. Overall study findings and caveats: Sensitivity of over 60% and specificity of approximately 76% were achieved by the model that predicted ophthalmopathy progression. Among thyroid clonotypes expanded above 0.001 frequency, most also appeared in blood.

For repertoire sequencing, the TCR beta CDR3 regions were amplified from RNA transcripts. HTBI primers were used in a first-round RT-PCR, which preceded a second-round multiplex PCR. TCRdb re-analysed the multiplex PCR reads in MiXCR, keeping a single row per CDR3 protein. This table holds over a million distinct CDR3 sequences, roughly two fifths found once. About this clonotype itself: What it binds is unknown.

Trimming took off 6 bases at V and 4 bases at J, with 19 bases between the two ends. CDR1 and CDR2 from the germline V gene are DFQATT and SNEGSKA (reference sequence). The CDR3 has 14 residues. This sequence was found in an adult man with Graves' hyperthyroidism. The specimen sequenced was peripheral blood or thyroid tissue (not recorded which). The chain recombines TRBV20-1 with TRBJ2-7; D is undetermined. CDR3 DNA: TGCAGTGCCAGCAGCCCTAGGAGTGGTTACGAGCAGTACTTC. Protein product: CSASSPRSGYEQYF.